The 28 T cell receptor beta chains reported below all come from one sample, sequenced in a study of blood T cell repertoires in COVID-19. The data were produced by immunoSEQ multiplex PCR, yet TCRdb's version contains in-frame clones alone and is incomplete. The sample includes 250,000 or so clones, approximately 86% of them seen just once. Sequencing was carried out using peripheral blood. Source of these receptors: a young man with active or convalescent COVID-19.

This clone was seen only once. The chain carries TRBV30 and TRBJ2-7, with TRBD2 as a possible D gene (6 bases). The V end was cut by 4 bases, the J end by 7 bases, with 14 bases between. The CDR3 sequence is 12 residues long. CDR1 and CDR2 from the germline V gene are GTSNPN and SVGIG (reference sequence). The CDR3 DNA reads as TGTGCCTGGATTCGGGGGTCGGGTGAGCAGTACTTC. It translates to CAWIRGSGEQYF.

This chain links TRBV7-8 with TRBJ1-1; possibly TRBD1 for D (5 bases). Trimming removed 5 bases from V and 4 bases from J, with 8 bases in between. The CDR3 contains 12 residues. The germline CDR1 and CDR2 sequences are SGHVS and FQNEAQ. CDR3 sequence: CASSGQGTEAFF. DNA of the CDR3: TGTGCCAGCAGCGGCCAGGGCACTGAAGCTTTCTTT.

The chain joins TRBV5-1 to TRBJ1-6; a possible D gene is TRBD1 (6 bases). CDR1 and CDR2 (germline): SGHRS, YFSETQ. The V and J ends lost 4 bases and 6 bases respectively, with 17 bases between them. The CDR3 spans 16 residues. The CDR3 protein is CASSGDGTQSNSPLHF. The CDR3, as DNA: TGCGCCAGCAGCGGGGACGGGACACAAAGTAATTCACCCCTCCACTTT.

This chain links TRBV4-1 with TRBJ2-3, with a possible D match to TRBD1 (6 bases). This CDR3 is 16 amino acids long. Germline V CDR1 and CDR2: MGHRA, YSYEKL. V lost 5 bases and J 0 bases, leaving 15 bases between the germline ends. CDR3 coding DNA: TGCGCCAGCAGCAGGCAGTCAGGGGCCAGCACAGATACGCAGTATTTT. As protein: CASSRQSGASTDTQYF.

This sequence joins TRBV9 and TRBJ1-2, with 7 bases fitting TRBD1. The CDR3 sequence is 12 residues long. The V gene end was trimmed by 1 base and the J gene end by 8 bases; junction bases not matched to a gene: 2. Germline V gives CDR1 SGDLS, CDR2 YYNGEE. The CDR3: CASSVQGDGYTF. The DNA for the CDR3 is TGTGCCAGCAGCGTACAGGGGGACGGCTACACCTTC.

V is TRBV2 and J is TRBJ1-1; TRBD1 agrees at 8 bases. Germline-derived CDR1 and CDR2 are SNHLY and FYNNEI. This CDR3 is built from 16 residues. J gave up 0 bases and V 1 base, and 4 bases lay outside the gene matches. The CDR3 loop reads CASSEGQGRMNTEAFF. The CDR3 DNA sequence: TGTGCCAGCAGTGAAGGACAGGGGCGAATGAACACTGAAGCTTTCTTT.

The rearrangement uses TRBV7-9 and TRBJ2-7; 13 nucleotides match TRBD2. The CDR3 length is 15 residues. Germline V gene lookup returns CDR1 SEHNR and CDR2 FQNEAQ (reference sequence). V lost 4 bases and J lost 2; bases outside the gene matches: 2. The CDR3 coding sequence is TGTGCCAGCAGCTGGACTAGCGGGGGCACCTACGAGCAGTACTTC. This translates into CASSWTSGGTYEQYF.

The J gene is TRBJ1-2, the V gene TRBV6-5; D call uncertain. The CDR3 length is 13 residues. V gave up 6 bases and J gave up 3 bases, with 11 bases separating them. Germline V lookup: CDR1 MNHEY, CDR2 SVGAGI. Here the CDR3 DNA reads TGTGCCAGCAGCCGCCGCGGCTACTATGGCTACACCTTC. Protein: CASSRRGYYGYTF.

This clone was counted a few times. The chain joins TRBV6-5 to TRBJ1-5; no definite D call. The germline V gene has CDR1 MNHEY and CDR2 SVGAGI. The CDR3 loop spans 14 amino acids. V was clipped by 8 bases and J by 0 bases, with 11 bases between them. As DNA, the CDR3 is TGTGCCAGCCGGCCCGGGGATAGCAATCAGCCCCAGCATTTT. Translating it yields CASRPGDSNQPQHF.

For the CDR3, the DNA is TGTGCCAGCAGTTATGGGCCGGCAGGGGCCAACGTCCTGACTTTC. It codes for CASSYGPAGANVLTF. This rearrangement joins TRBV6-5 to TRBJ2-6; no clear D gene. CDR3 length: 15 residues. Germline V gene lookup returns CDR1 MNHEY and CDR2 SVGAGI. V shed 3 bases and J shed 4 bases, with 10 bases lying between them.

The rearrangement uses TRBV2 and TRBJ1-6, with 9 bases matching TRBD1. Germline V lookup: CDR1 SNHLY, CDR2 FYNNEI. Trimming cost V 7 bases and J 6 bases; bases outside gene matches: 4. This CDR3 comprises 14 residues. Here the CDR3 reads CASIQGAVNSPLHF. For the CDR3, the DNA is TGTGCCAGCATACAGGGGGCAGTTAATTCACCCCTCCACTTT.

The rearrangement joins TRBV9 to TRBJ2-7; 7 bases line up with TRBD2. The CDR3 loop spans 16 amino acids. V lost 2 bases, J lost 5 bases, and 13 bases stayed unmatched. Per germline, CDR1 SGDLS and CDR2 YYNGEE. CDR3 residues: CASSVSFRGVTNEQYF. The CDR3 DNA is TGTGCCAGCAGCGTCAGCTTCCGGGGGGTTACCAACGAGCAGTACTTC.

The gene calls are TRBV5-1 and TRBJ1-2, with D maybe TRBD1 (6 bases). V was trimmed by 4 bases and J by 1 base, leaving 17 bases between them. The CDR3 spans 16 residues. Germline CDR1 is SGHRS and CDR2 is YFSETQ. Here the CDR3 DNA reads TGCGCCAGCAGCGCAAGCGGACAGAATTTTAACTATGGCTACACCTTC. This sequence encodes CASSASGQNFNYGYTF.

The V gene is TRBV7-7, the J gene TRBJ2-3; 8 bases are shared with TRBD2. CDR1 SSHAT and CDR2 FNYEAQ come from the germline V gene (reference sequence). The V segment lost 1 base and the J segment 5 bases; nucleotides outside the gene matches: 2. The CDR3 is made up of 14 amino acids. CDR3 amino acids: CASSLGSGVDTQYF. CDR3 nucleotide sequence: TGTGCCAGCAGCTTAGGTAGCGGGGTAGATACGCAGTATTTT.

The rearrangement links TRBV6-5 to TRBJ1-1, with D hard to call. V lost 1 base and J 0 bases, leaving 6 bases between the germline ends. The length of the CDR3 is 14 residues. The germline V gene has CDR1 MNHEY and CDR2 SVGAGI. CDR3 region: CASSYFDMNTEAFF. In DNA form, the CDR3 reads TGTGCCAGCAGTTACTTCGACATGAACACTGAAGCTTTCTTT.

The J gene is TRBJ2-7, the V gene TRBV7-9, with 7 positions matching TRBD1. CDR1 SEHNR and CDR2 FQNEAQ come from the germline V gene (reference sequence). The CDR3 runs 15 residues. The V segment lost 5 bases and the J segment 1 base; nucleotides outside the gene matches: 8. CDR3 DNA sequence: TGTGCCAGCAGCCCCGACAGGGACCCTTCCTACGAGCAGTACTTC. It encodes CASSPDRDPSYEQYF.

J is TRBJ1-3 and V is TRBV5-5; tentative D call: TRBD1 (5 bases). The germline V and J ends were trimmed by 4 bases and 0 bases, with 17 bases remaining between them. Germline CDR1 SGHKS, CDR2 YYEKEE (reference sequence). The CDR3 loop spans 17 amino acids. CDR3 nucleotide sequence: TGTGCCAGCAGCCTCAATTGGACACCGGGCTCTGGAAACACCATATATTTT. Its protein product is CASSLNWTPGSGNTIYF.

The rearrangement uses TRBV2 and TRBJ2-7, with D possibly TRBD1 on 5 matching bases. The CDR3 spans 15 residues. Trimming removed 3 bases from V and 3 bases from J, with 15 bases in between. Germline values: CDR1 SNHLY, CDR2 FYNNEI. The CDR3 coding sequence is TGTGCCAGCAGTGATCAAGGGGCAGCAGACTACGAGCAGTACTTC. Protein sequence: CASSDQGAADYEQYF.

This clone was detected once. The gene calls are TRBV6-1 and TRBJ2-7; D unclear. Trimming removed 3 bases at V and 3 bases at J, with 9 bases between. CDR3 length: 13 residues. Germline loops: CDR1 MNHNS, CDR2 SASEGT. The CDR3 nucleotides read TGTGCCAGCAGTGACAGCGCCTTCTACGAGCAGTACTTC. Translated, it gives CASSDSAFYEQYF.

The chain recombines TRBV9 with TRBJ2-1; no clear D gene. The V gene lost 0 bases and the J gene lost 0 bases, with 13 bases spanning the gap. The germline CDR1 and CDR2 sequences are SGDLS and YYNGEE. The CDR3 is made up of 17 amino acids. In DNA form, the CDR3 reads TGTGCCAGCAGCGTAGAGTCTCGAACGAGCTCCTACAATGAGCAGTTCTTC. Translating gives CASSVESRTSSYNEQFF.

This sequence joins TRBV10-1 and TRBJ2-7; D gene ambiguous. Germline V gives CDR1 WNHNN, CDR2 SYGVQD (reference sequence). Trimming removed 4 bases from V and 3 bases from J, with 10 bases in between. The CDR3 sequence is 13 residues long. CDR3 nucleotide sequence: TGCGCCAGCAGTGCTGGCAGAAACTACGAGCAGTACTTC. Translated: CASSAGRNYEQYF.

The table lists this clone with a count of one. The chain links TRBV27 to TRBJ1-2, with TRBD1 as a possible D gene (5 bases). Trimming removed 6 bases at V and 1 base at J, with 18 bases between. Per germline, CDR1 MNHEY and CDR2 SMNVEV (reference sequence). The CDR3 has 16 residues. The CDR3 DNA sequence: TGTGCCAGCAGGTCCAGCGGGACCCAATTTAACTATGGCTACACCTTC. Protein sequence: CASRSSGTQFNYGYTF.

This rearrangement joins TRBV5-4 to TRBJ1-2; 8 nucleotides align to TRBD1. The CDR3 spans 14 residues. V dropped 3 bases and J dropped 5; count of bases not matched to a gene: 6. Germline V gives CDR1 SGHNT, CDR2 YYREEE (reference sequence). The CDR3 reads CASSSQGVGYGYTF. Here the CDR3 DNA reads TGTGCCAGCAGCTCACAGGGGGTTGGGTATGGCTACACCTTC.

J is TRBJ1-4 and V is TRBV4-3; the D is unclear. CDR1 is LGHNA, CDR2 YSLEER, per germline. V lost 0 bases and J lost 0, with 8 bases in between. The length of the CDR3 is 16 residues. CDR3 residues: CASSQDYLATNEKLFF. For the CDR3, the DNA is TGCGCCAGCAGCCAAGACTATCTGGCAACTAATGAAAAACTGTTTTTT.

The rearrangement links TRBV3-1 (or the pseudogene TRBV3-2) to TRBJ1-2; D may be TRBD1 (5 bases). Germline V gene data show CDR1 as LGHDT and CDR2 as YNNKEL (reference sequence). There are 13 residues in the CDR3. Trimming stripped 1 base from V and 4 bases from J, with 7 bases between. Here the CDR3 reads CASSQAQAYGYTF. The CDR3 DNA sequence: TGTGCCAGCAGCCAAGCACAGGCCTATGGCTACACCTTC.

This chain links TRBV29-1 with TRBJ2-3, with 7 bases that match TRBD2. V lost 4 bases and J lost 5; bases outside the gene matches: 9. Germline values: CDR1 SQVTM, CDR2 ANQGSEA. CDR3 size: 14 residues. The CDR3 nucleotides are TGCAGCGTTGTAGTCGGGGGGACGGGAGATACGCAGTATTTT. Translated, it gives CSVVVGGTGDTQYF.

The gene calls are TRBV5-5 and TRBJ2-6; 8 bases agree with TRBD1. CDR1 is SGHKS and CDR2 is YYEKEE in the germline V gene (reference sequence). With 9 bases clipped from V and 0 bases from J, the junction kept 11 bases outside the gene matches. This CDR3 region has 17 residues. The DNA for the CDR3 is TGTGCCACCGGGACAGGCCAAGCCCCCTCTGGGGCCAACGTCCTGACTTTC. Translation gives CATGTGQAPSGANVLTF.

This clone was recorded only once. This chain links TRBV5-1 with TRBJ2-7; D possibly corresponds to TRBD1 (5 bases). Trimming left V 4 bases short and J 2 bases short, with 16 bases between. Germline V gene lookup returns CDR1 SGHRS and CDR2 YFSETQ. This CDR3 comprises 15 residues. The CDR3: CASSTGFASPYEQYF. The CDR3 nucleotides are TGCGCCAGCAGCACAGGTTTCGCCAGTCCCTACGAGCAGTACTTC.